This entry describes one T cell receptor beta chain. Original methodology: Reference gene primer amplification gave estimated nucleated cell counts. Sequencing was performed with immunoSEQ multiplex PCR; in TCRdb, only in-frame clones are kept and a portion is missing. The V and J calls and the clone size are those of that table, but D and trimming were determined from the DNA. The data hold 100,000 to 150,000 clones, with 70% to 80% observed a single time. The sample belongs to a study of blood T cell repertoires in COVID-19. Study-level background: The United States, Italy and Spain supplied acute and convalescent COVID-19 samples. PBMCs, B-cell-depleted T cells, or T cells provided the cDNA or gDNA that made up the material.

Per the germline V gene, CDR1 is SGDLS and CDR2 is YYNGEE. The CDR3 spans 16 residues. Trimming shortened V by 3 bases and J by 4 bases, and 17 bases separated the two germline ends. The V call is TRBV9, the J call TRBJ1-3, with D maybe TRBD1 (5 bases). This receptor was obtained from a man aged 35-49 years with active or convalescent COVID-19. The sample taken for sequencing was peripheral blood. CDR3 sequence: CASSGSRVLAGNTIYF. CDR3 in DNA: TGTGCCAGCAGCGGCTCCAGGGTTTTGGCCGGAAACACCATATATTTT.